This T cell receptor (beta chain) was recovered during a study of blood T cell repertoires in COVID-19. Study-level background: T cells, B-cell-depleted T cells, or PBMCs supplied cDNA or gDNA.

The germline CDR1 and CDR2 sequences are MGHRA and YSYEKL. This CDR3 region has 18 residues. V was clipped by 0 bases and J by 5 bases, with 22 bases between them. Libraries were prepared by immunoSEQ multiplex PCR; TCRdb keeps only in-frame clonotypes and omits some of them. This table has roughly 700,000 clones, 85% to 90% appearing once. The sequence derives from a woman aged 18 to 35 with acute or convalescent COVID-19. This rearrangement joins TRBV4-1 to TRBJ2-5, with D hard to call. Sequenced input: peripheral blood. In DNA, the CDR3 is TGCGCCAGCAGCCAAGAAAGGTTCGTTCGAGGTCTATCGGAGACCCAGTACTTC. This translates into CASSQERFVRGLSETQYF.